This T cell receptor beta chain was obtained from a study of blood T cells in healthy people across ages. A note on this clonotype: The antigen remains undetermined.

PCR was performed a second time for about 6 to 11 cycles using a sample-barcoded 5' primer and a J-beta primer mix. Using its own MiXCR run on the 5' RACE reads, TCRdb lists one record per CDR3 protein. The profile shows over 1.5 million distinct CDR3 sequences, 49% of them singletons. Germline CDR1 and CDR2: SGHRS and YFSETQ. This CDR3 spans 19 amino acids. Trimming stripped 3 bases from V and 0 bases from J, with 23 bases between. Findings and limits, study-wide: The lack of PBMC sorting stopped any conclusive naive versus antigen-experienced comparison.

This receptor was taken from a woman between 40 and 55 years old in good health. The rearrangement uses TRBV5-1 and TRBJ2-3, with D maybe TRBD1 (5 bases). Sequencing was done on a sample of blood. The CDR3 loop reads CASSYRARGRLTSTDTQYF. The CDR3 DNA follows: TGCGCCAGCAGCTATCGTGCAAGGGGCAGACTCACTAGCACAGATACGCAGTATTTT.